Below are 18 T cell receptor beta chains sequenced from a single sample in a study of T cell responses to AZD1222 COVID-19 vaccine. Produced via immunoSEQ multiplex PCR; TCRdb's table is partial and in-frame only. The data contain about 120,000 clones, 86% of them singletons. Sequences were derived from peripheral blood, sampled 28 days after the second AZD1222 dose. These receptors were taken from an adult who received the AZD1222 COVID-19 vaccine.

This rearrangement joins TRBV27 to TRBJ1-5; D not resolved. The CDR3 spans 15 residues. The ends were cut back, 5 bases at V and 3 bases at J, with 14 bases in the middle. Germline V lookup: CDR1 MNHEY, CDR2 SMNVEV (reference sequence). DNA of the CDR3: TGTGCCAGCAGTCCCACCCGCTATCTCAATCAGCCCCAGCATTTT. This encodes CASSPTRYLNQPQHF.

The V and J genes are TRBV11-2 and TRBJ1-6; D is ambiguous. The CDR3 loop spans 14 amino acids. V lost 8 bases to trimming and J lost 6 bases, with 14 bases between them. The germline V gene has CDR1 SGHAT and CDR2 FQNNGV. The CDR3 nucleotides read TGTGCCAGCTCCGCTTATACTGTTAATTCACCCCTCCACTTT. This translates into CASSAYTVNSPLHF.

The chain links TRBV9 to TRBJ2-3; 7 positions match TRBD2. The CDR3 has 16 amino acids. Germline CDR1 is SGDLS and CDR2 is YYNGEE. V was clipped by 3 bases and J by 1 base; unmatched bases: 8. The CDR3: CASSGGRAGRTDTQYF. CDR3 DNA sequence: TGTGCCAGCAGCGGGGGGAGAGCGGGGCGCACAGATACGCAGTATTTT.

This sequence joins TRBV6-1 and TRBJ1-2; the match to TRBD1 covers 9 bases. V shed 3 bases, J shed 3 bases, and the junction held 8 bases outside the gene matches. This CDR3 spans 16 amino acids. The germline gives CDR1 MNHNS, CDR2 SASEGT. This CDR3 reads CASSDAVGQGYYGYTF. The CDR3 coding sequence is TGTGCCAGCAGTGACGCCGTAGGACAGGGGTACTATGGCTACACCTTC.

Turning to this clone: This CDR3 is also generated by other DNA sequences in the sample. V is TRBV5-4 and J is TRBJ1-1; D perhaps matches TRBD1 (6 bases). The CDR3 extends over 13 amino acids. With 2 bases removed from V and 1 base from J, the gap between germline ends came to 6 bases. Looked up from germline, CDR1 is SGHNT and CDR2 is YYREEE (reference sequence). The CDR3 sequence is CASSLGGNTEAFF. The CDR3 coding sequence is TGTGCCAGCAGCTTAGGGGGGAACACTGAAGCTTTCTTT.

The chain carries TRBV20-1 and TRBJ1-1; D is possibly TRBD1 (6 bases). Germline CDR1 DFQATT, CDR2 SNEGSKA (reference sequence). This CDR3 contains 11 residues. V was pared by 3 bases and J by 9 bases, with 11 bases between. The CDR3 spells CSASSWGQAFF. The CDR3 bases are TGCAGTGCTAGTAGCTGGGGGCAAGCTTTCTTT.

This chain links TRBV11-2 with TRBJ1-1; D not resolved. Per the germline V gene, CDR1 is SGHAT and CDR2 is FQNNGV. V gave up 7 bases and J gave up 0 bases, with 15 bases separating them. CDR3 size: 15 residues. In nucleotides, the CDR3 is TGTGCCAGCACCATGGATCAGGCAGTGAACACTGAAGCTTTCTTT. Protein: CASTMDQAVNTEAFF.

The chain links TRBV6-5 to TRBJ2-5, with D unresolved. V lost 4 bases, J lost 5 bases, and 5 bases lay in between. The CDR3 has 11 residues. From germline, CDR1 is MNHEY and CDR2 SVGAGI. CDR3 residues: CASSSAETQYF. CDR3 nucleotide sequence: TGTGCCAGCAGTTCAGCGGAGACCCAGTACTTC.

The chain joins TRBV27 to TRBJ2-7; 9 bases line up with TRBD1. Germline values: CDR1 MNHEY, CDR2 SMNVEV (reference sequence). This CDR3 contains 15 residues. J gave up 6 bases and V 5 bases, and 11 bases lay outside the gene matches. CDR3 protein: CASSPTGDRDFEQYF. For the CDR3, the DNA is TGTGCCAGCAGTCCAACAGGGGACAGGGACTTCGAGCAGTACTTC.

The chain has TRBV19 and TRBJ1-5, with D possibly TRBD1 on 5 matching bases. Germline V gene lookup returns CDR1 LNHDA and CDR2 SQIVND (reference sequence). CDR3 size: 15 residues. Between the trimmed V and J ends, which lost 5 bases and 0 bases, there was a span of 11 bases. The CDR3 here is CASSGGEVSNQPQHF. CDR3 in DNA: TGTGCCAGTAGTGGGGGGGAGGTTAGCAATCAGCCCCAGCATTTT.

The chain uses TRBV19 and TRBJ1-1; TRBD1 aligns across 7 bases. V lost 4 bases, J lost 0 bases, and 11 bases stayed unmatched. Looked up from germline, CDR1 is LNHDA and CDR2 is SQIVND (reference sequence). The CDR3 extends over 17 amino acids. The CDR3 sequence is CASSTRTGENLNTEAFF. The CDR3, as DNA: TGTGCCAGTAGTACTCGGACAGGAGAAAATCTGAACACTGAAGCTTTCTTT.

Remarks on this clone: Other DNA variants within this sample encode the same CDR3. The chain uses TRBV30 and TRBJ1-2; D call uncertain. Per the germline V gene, CDR1 is GTSNPN and CDR2 is SVGIG (reference sequence). CDR3 size: 12 residues. V was pared by 0 bases and J by 5 bases, with 7 bases between. CDR3 DNA sequence: TGTGCCTGGAGTGTACTTAGTTATGGCTACACCTTC. This translates into CAWSVLSYGYTF.

This chain uses TRBV18 with TRBJ2-2, with TRBD2 as a possible D gene (6 bases). This CDR3 spans 15 amino acids. Trimming removed 4 bases at V and 1 base at J, with 10 bases between. The germline V gene has CDR1 KGHSH and CDR2 LQKENI. Written as DNA, the CDR3 is TGTGCCAGCTCACTTGGAGGGTGGAACACCGGGGAGCTGTTTTTT. Protein product: CASSLGGWNTGELFF. Looking up the rest from reference TRBV18 and TRBJ2-2 gives the full variable domain: NAGVMQNPRHLVRRRGQEARLRCSPMKGHSHVYWYRQLPEEGLKFMVYLQKENIIDESGMPKERFSAEFPKEGPSILRIQQVVRGDSAAYFCASSLGGWNTGELFFGEGSRLTVL.

This rearrangement joins TRBV6-2 or TRBV6-3 to TRBJ1-5; unclear D gene. In germline, CDR1 is MNHEY, CDR2 SVGEGT. V dropped 7 bases and J dropped 2 bases, with 15 bases sitting between them. CDR3 length: 15 residues. The CDR3 loop reads CASTPGGVGNQPQHF. CDR3 DNA: TGTGCCAGCACCCCGGGTGGGGTTGGCAATCAGCCCCAGCATTTT.

The chain couples TRBV7-2 to TRBJ2-5, with 13 bases fitting TRBD2. Germline V gene lookup returns CDR1 SGHTA and CDR2 FQGNSA. The length of the CDR3 is 16 residues. The V and J ends lost 5 bases and 2 bases, in that order; junction bases with no gene match: 5. The CDR3 sequence: CASSLGTSGEQETQYF. The CDR3 DNA is TGTGCCAGCAGCCTAGGGACTAGCGGGGAGCAAGAGACCCAGTACTTC.

The V gene is TRBV11-3, the J gene TRBJ1-1, with D possibly TRBD1 on 6 matching bases. Germline CDR1 SGHNT, CDR2 YENEEA. CDR3 length equals 13 residues. Trimming left V 1 base short and J 5 bases short, with 8 bases between. The CDR3 region has the DNA TGTGCCAGCAGCTTAGTAAGGGGGACTGAAGCTTTCTTT. This gives the protein CASSLVRGTEAFF.

In the case of this clone: Here the CDR3 omits its conserved ending phenylalanine or tryptophan, so a read error is the likely source. Because the CDR3's place on the DNA is in doubt, the DNA is left out and the CDR3 is given as listed by TCRdb. The CDR3: CARSLVGTGALL. The chain carries TRBV5-3 and TRBJ1-6; the D segment call TRBD1 is taken from the table without a DNA check. TRBV5-3 is an ORF, and what it does is uncertain. The CDR3 has 12 amino acids, counting both end residues.

J is TRBJ2-7 and V is TRBV6-5; 8 bases are shared with TRBD1. V lost 4 bases, J lost 2 bases, and 7 bases stayed unmatched. Germline lookup yields CDR1 MNHEY and CDR2 SVGAGI. The CDR3 contains 15 residues. The DNA of the CDR3 is TGTGCCAGCAGTTCTACCGGGACAGGCACCTACGAGCAGTACTTC. Translated: CASSSTGTGTYEQYF.